The 16 T cell receptor beta chains reported below all come from one sample, sequenced in a study of spatial heterogeneity in lung cancer. TCRdb itself ran the 5' RACE reads through MiXCR, one entry per CDR3 protein. The sample contains nearly 50,000 distinct CDR3 sequences, less than 8.5% of which appear only once. Time point defined: sample taken at primary tumor resection. Whole RNA obtained from tumor, nontumor lung or frozen PBMC underwent sequencing without sorting. This sample comprised PBMCs, obtained at surgery. The receptor set was obtained from a female donor with early-stage non-small cell lung cancer.

This clonotype came up a few times. The DNA for the CDR3 is TGTGCCAGCAGCCAAGTGGCGCTAGCACCCGGGGAGCTGTTTTTT. As protein: CASSQVALAPGELFF. The V and J genes are TRBV4-2 and TRBJ2-2, with D perhaps TRBD2 (5 bases). This CDR3 comprises 15 residues. The V gene's germline CDR1 is LGHNA and CDR2 YNFKEQ. The V end was cut by 1 base, the J end by 6 bases, with 12 bases between.

This clonotype was seen at least ten times. The rearrangement joins TRBV5-5 to TRBJ2-1; D is possibly TRBD2 (5 bases). Germline lookup yields CDR1 SGHKS and CDR2 YYEKEE (reference sequence). This CDR3 comprises 16 residues. Trimming removed 0 bases at V and 0 bases at J, with 10 bases between. CDR3 amino acids: CASSLAPSRSYNEQFF. DNA of the CDR3: TGTGCCAGCAGCTTGGCCCCTAGCCGCTCCTACAATGAGCAGTTCTTC.

A word on this clonotype: A single base separates this from a much larger clone, so it may be a read error. The J gene is TRBJ2-3, the V gene TRBV6-5; the D call may be TRBD1 or TRBD2 (5 bases each). Germline CDR1 is MNHEY and CDR2 is SVGAGI. The CDR3 runs 17 residues. CDR3 in amino acids: CASSFRGLLQVTDTQCF. As DNA, the CDR3 is TGTGCCAGCAGTTTCCGGGGCCTGCTTCAGGTCACAGATACGCAGTGTTTT.

Ten or more counts support this clonotype. The CDR3 sequence is CASSQVTGSNSPLHF. Written as DNA, the CDR3 is TGCGCCAGCAGCCAAGTGACAGGATCTAATTCACCCCTCCACTTT. V gene TRBV4-3 combines with J gene TRBJ1-6; possible D gene TRBD1, 6 bases. CDR1 and CDR2 from the germline V gene are LGHNA and YSLEER. The CDR3 runs to 15 residues. V was pared by 1 base and J by 6 bases, with 10 bases between.

There are many counts of this clonotype. The CDR3 bases are TGTGCCAGCTCACCTCAAGAGACCCAGTACTTC. Its translation: CASSPQETQYF. The rearrangement links TRBV18 to TRBJ2-5; no clear D gene. CDR1 and CDR2 from the germline V gene are KGHSH and LQKENI. The CDR3 consists of 11 residues. The V end lost 3 bases, the J end lost 2 bases, and 1 base lay between the germline ends.

This clonotype was seen ten or more times. The V and J genes are TRBV12-3 or TRBV12-4 and TRBJ1-3; possibly TRBD1 for D (6 bases). Trimming pared 5 bases from V and 4 bases from J, leaving 15 bases between. The CDR3 contains 15 residues. CDR3 sequence reads: CASSPGTSAGNTIYF. CDR3 sequence (DNA): TGTGCCAGCAGTCCGGGGACATCGGCGGGAAACACCATATATTTT.

This chain links TRBV7-2 with TRBJ2-2; D is unclear. CDR1 is SGHTA, CDR2 FQGNSA, per germline. V was cut by 0 bases and J by 7 bases, with 9 bases left in between. CDR3 length: 14 amino acids. The CDR3 DNA follows: TGTGCCAGCAGCTTAGCGCCATCCTACGGGGAGCTGTTTTTT. It is translated as CASSLAPSYGELFF.

This clonotype was counted ten times or more. The chain employs TRBV29-1 and TRBJ2-5; 7 nucleotides line up with TRBD2. Germline-derived CDR1 and CDR2 are SQVTM and ANQGSEA. The CDR3 loop spans 12 amino acids. V gave up 8 bases and J gave up 6 bases; unmatched junction bases: 9. The CDR3 sequence is CSSGEGPKTQYF. The CDR3 DNA follows: TGCAGCTCGGGGGAGGGCCCGAAGACCCAGTACTTC.

This clonotype has more than one count but fewer than ten. The chain has TRBV19 and TRBJ2-1; 10 nucleotides line up with TRBD1. The junction had 7 bases not matched to a gene; V was cut back by 6 bases and J by 5 bases. Germline V gene lookup returns CDR1 LNHDA and CDR2 SQIVND (reference sequence). There are 15 residues in the CDR3. CDR3 residues: CASSKDRGQDNEQFF. The CDR3 nucleotides are TGTGCCAGTAGCAAAGACAGGGGGCAGGACAATGAGCAGTTCTTC.

In its sample, this clonotype was seen a few times. V is TRBV30 and J is TRBJ1-5, with D unresolved. The CDR3 runs 15 residues. Germline loops: CDR1 GTSNPN, CDR2 SVGIG (reference sequence). Trimming pared 0 bases from V and 4 bases from J, leaving 13 bases between. CDR3 amino acids: CAWSVGRNGNQPQHF. CDR3 coding DNA: TGTGCCTGGAGTGTAGGCAGGAACGGGAATCAGCCCCAGCATTTT.

The CDR3 region is CSARGGPGLPYTDTQYF. CDR3 nucleotide sequence: TGCAGTGCTAGAGGGGGACCCGGACTGCCCTACACAGATACGCAGTATTTT. The genes are TRBV20-1 and TRBJ2-3; possibly TRBD1 or TRBD2 for D (5 bases each). This CDR3 is 17 amino acids long. Trimming removed 1 base from V and 2 bases from J, with 19 bases in between. Germline V gives CDR1 DFQATT, CDR2 SNEGSKA (reference sequence).

The rearrangement joins TRBV7-9 to TRBJ2-3, with a tentative D call TRBD1 (6 bases). Germline values: CDR1 SEHNR, CDR2 FQNEAQ (reference sequence). Trimming shortened V by 7 bases and J by 4 bases, and 12 bases separated the two germline ends. The CDR3 sequence is 13 residues long. CDR3 DNA sequence: TGTGCCAGCACCGGACAGAGCTCAGATACGCAGTATTTT. The encoded protein is CASTGQSSDTQYF.

This clonotype was seen repeatedly, ten times or more. The chain uses TRBV28 and TRBJ1-2, with D perhaps TRBD1 (6 bases). The V end was cut by 2 bases, the J end by 0 bases, with 10 bases between. Germline values: CDR1 MDHEN, CDR2 SYDVKM. CDR3 size: 15 residues. Here the CDR3 reads CASSLSRTANYGYTF. The CDR3 DNA follows: TGTGCCAGCAGTTTAAGCCGGACAGCTAACTATGGCTACACCTTC.

This clonotype was recorded a few times. The genes are TRBV11-1 and TRBJ2-1, with a tentative D call TRBD2 (7 bases). The CDR3 consists of 18 residues. V shed 5 bases and J shed 1 base, with 21 bases lying between them. From germline, CDR1 is SGHAT and CDR2 FQDESV (reference sequence). CDR3 DNA sequence: TGTGCCAGCAGCCAAAGCGCTGGGGGGGGGCAGTCCTACAATGAGCAGTTCTTC. Translation: CASSQSAGGGQSYNEQFF. Full variable domain (outside the CDR3, taken from reference TRBV11-1 and TRBJ2-1): EAEVAQSPRYKITEKSQAVAFWCDPISGHATLYWYRQILGQGPELLVQFQDESVVDDSQLPKDRFSAERLKGVDSTLKIQPAELGDSAMYLCASSQSAGGGQSYNEQFFGPGTRLTVL.

This clonotype has ten or more counts. This chain joins TRBV6-6 and TRBJ2-5, with 7 positions matching TRBD2. CDR1 and CDR2 (germline): MNHNY, SVGAGI (reference sequence). V dropped 6 bases and J dropped 5; count of bases not matched to a gene: 3. The CDR3 is 12 amino acids. The CDR3 DNA reads TGTGCCAGCAGGCGGACTAGTGAGACCCAGTACTTC. This gives the protein CASRRTSETQYF.

The chain joins TRBV6-2 or TRBV6-3 to TRBJ2-7; D remains unclear. CDR1 MNHEY and CDR2 SVGEGT come from the germline V gene. The CDR3 sequence is 11 residues long. V dropped 7 bases and J dropped 2 bases, with 6 bases sitting between them. CDR3: CASTQAYEQYF. The DNA for the CDR3 is TGTGCCAGCACTCAAGCCTACGAGCAGTACTTC.